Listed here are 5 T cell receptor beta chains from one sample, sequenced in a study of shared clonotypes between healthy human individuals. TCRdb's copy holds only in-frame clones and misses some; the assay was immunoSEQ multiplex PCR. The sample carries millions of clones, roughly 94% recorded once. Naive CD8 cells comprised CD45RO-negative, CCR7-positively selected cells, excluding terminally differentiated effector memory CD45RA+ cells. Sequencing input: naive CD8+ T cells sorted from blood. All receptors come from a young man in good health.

CDR3 in amino acids: CASSLGESDYNEQFF. Here the CDR3 DNA reads TGTGCCAGCAGCTTAGGTGAGTCGGATTACAATGAGCAGTTCTTC. The chain couples TRBV7-9 to TRBJ2-1, with no clear D. Trimming stripped 1 base from V and 4 bases from J, with 11 bases between. CDR3 length: 15 amino acids. The germline V gene encodes CDR1 SEHNR and CDR2 FQNEAQ (reference sequence).

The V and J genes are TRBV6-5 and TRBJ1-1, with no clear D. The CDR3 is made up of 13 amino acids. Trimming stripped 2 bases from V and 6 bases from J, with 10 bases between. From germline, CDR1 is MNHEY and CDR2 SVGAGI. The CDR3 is CASSYGVGSEAFF. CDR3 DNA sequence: TGTGCCAGCAGTTACGGCGTGGGGTCTGAAGCTTTCTTT.

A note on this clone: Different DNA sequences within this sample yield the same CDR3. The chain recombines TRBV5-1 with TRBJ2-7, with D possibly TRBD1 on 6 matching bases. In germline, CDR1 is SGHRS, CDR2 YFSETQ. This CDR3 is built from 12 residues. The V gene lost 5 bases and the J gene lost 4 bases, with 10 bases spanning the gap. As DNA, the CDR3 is TGCGCCAGCAGTCTACAGGGATACGAGCAGTACTTC. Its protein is CASSLQGYEQYF.

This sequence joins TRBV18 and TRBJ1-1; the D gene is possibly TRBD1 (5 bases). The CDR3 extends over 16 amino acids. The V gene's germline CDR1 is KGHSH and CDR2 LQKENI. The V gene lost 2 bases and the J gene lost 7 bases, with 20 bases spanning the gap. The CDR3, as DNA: TGTGCCAGCTCACCAACAGGCGCCCGAGGTGAGAATGAAGCTTTCTTT. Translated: CASSPTGARGENEAFF.

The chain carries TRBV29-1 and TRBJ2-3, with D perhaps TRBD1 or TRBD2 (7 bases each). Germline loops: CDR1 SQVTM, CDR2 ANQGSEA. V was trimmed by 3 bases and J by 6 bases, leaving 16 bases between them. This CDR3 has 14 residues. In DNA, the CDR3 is TGCAGCGTTGACGAGGGGGCTAGCGGCGATACGCAGTATTTT. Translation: CSVDEGASGDTQYF.